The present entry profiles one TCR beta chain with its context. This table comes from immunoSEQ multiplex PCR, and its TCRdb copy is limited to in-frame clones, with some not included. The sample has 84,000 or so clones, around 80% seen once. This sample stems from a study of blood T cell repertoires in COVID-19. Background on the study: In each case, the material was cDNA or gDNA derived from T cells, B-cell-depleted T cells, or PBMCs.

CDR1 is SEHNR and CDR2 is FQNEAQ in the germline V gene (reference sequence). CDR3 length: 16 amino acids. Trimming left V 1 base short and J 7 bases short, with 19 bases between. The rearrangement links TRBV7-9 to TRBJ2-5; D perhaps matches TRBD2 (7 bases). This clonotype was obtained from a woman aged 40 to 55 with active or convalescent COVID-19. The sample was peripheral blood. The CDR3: CASSLGVAGALGTQYF. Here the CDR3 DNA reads TGTGCCAGCAGCTTAGGGGTTGCGGGGGCGCTGGGGACCCAGTACTTC.